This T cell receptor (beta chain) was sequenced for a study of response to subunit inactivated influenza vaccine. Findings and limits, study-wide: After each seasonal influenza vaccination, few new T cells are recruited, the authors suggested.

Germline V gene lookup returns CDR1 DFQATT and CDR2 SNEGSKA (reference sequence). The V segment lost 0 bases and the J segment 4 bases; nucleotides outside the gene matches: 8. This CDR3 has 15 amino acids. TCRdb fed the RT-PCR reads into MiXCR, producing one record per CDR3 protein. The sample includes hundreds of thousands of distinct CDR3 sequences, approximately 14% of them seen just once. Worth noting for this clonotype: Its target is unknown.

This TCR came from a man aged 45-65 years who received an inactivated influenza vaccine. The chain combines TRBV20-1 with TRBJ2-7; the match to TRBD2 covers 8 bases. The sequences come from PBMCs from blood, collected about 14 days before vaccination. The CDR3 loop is CSARDGAGGGYEQYF. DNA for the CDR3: TGCAGTGCTAGAGATGGGGCGGGAGGAGGGTACGAGCAGTACTTC.